This T cell receptor beta chain was found in a study of Ad26.COV2.S vaccination and SARS-CoV-2 variants. Study context: The study gave Ad26.COV2.S intramuscularly, once or twice 56 days apart.

On this clone itself: Its target is unknown.

Sample treatment: some 19 received Ad26.COV2.S at low or high dose, single or two shots; 5 received placebo; per-sample allocation not given. On day 63 after the first injection, vaccine and placebo recipients gave samples. What was given as vaccine was an Ad26 vector encoding Wuhan-strain SARS-CoV-2 spike. Assay: immunoSEQ multiplex PCR; the TCRdb copy retains only in-frame clones and omits some. The table lists hundreds of thousands of clones, about 93% of them singletons, with 9% to 15% in the top ten. Study-wide results and caveats: Relative to placebo recipients, vaccine recipients exhibited elevated spike-specific TCR breadth.

Germline values: CDR1 SGHKS, CDR2 YYEKEE (reference sequence). V was clipped by 3 bases and J by 0 bases; unmatched bases: 6. The CDR3 spans 16 residues. The source material was peripheral blood, sampled in a trial of Ad26.COV2.S vaccine versus placebo. The chain links TRBV5-5 to TRBJ1-2; 9 bases fit TRBD1. This receptor was identified in a person aged 18-65 years who received the Ad26.COV2.S COVID-19 vaccine or a placebo. CDR3 coding DNA: TGTGCCAGCAGCTCCGGGACAGGGTATCCTAACTATGGCTACACCTTC. This sequence encodes CASSSGTGYPNYGYTF.